This entry is about one T cell receptor (beta chain). The antigen is undetermined. This entry belongs to a study of blood T cells in healthy people across ages. Using a J-beta primer mix together with a sample-barcoded 5' primer, a second PCR was run for roughly 7 to 12 cycles. Every cDNA molecule bore a tag from a template-switch adaptor containing 12 random nucleotides. TCRdb re-analysed the 5' RACE reads in MiXCR, keeping a single row per CDR3 protein. Of approximately 2,000,000 distinct CDR3 sequences detected, 30% to 40% appear once; the ten largest clones hold roughly 23%. The study's findings and limits: Diversity of TCR beta per million T cells declined in a roughly linear way with age. No one knew whether donors had CMV, which possibly confounded expanded clonotype changes.

V lost 7 bases, J lost 2 bases, and 13 bases stayed unmatched. CDR1 is SEHNR, CDR2 FQNEAQ, per germline (reference sequence). This CDR3 contains 16 residues. This sequence originates from a human donor in good health. The specimen was blood. This sequence joins TRBV7-9 and TRBJ2-7; 8 bases are shared with TRBD2. Here the CDR3 DNA reads TGTGCCAGCACCCACCCCCAAGCGGGGGAACCCTACGAGCAGTACTTC. This encodes CASTHPQAGEPYEQYF. Combining the CDR3 with reference TRBV7-9 and TRBJ2-7 gives the whole variable domain DTGVSQNPRHKITKRGQNVTFRCDPISEHNRLYWYRQTLGQGPEFLTYFQNEAQLEKSRLLSDRFSAERPKGSFSTLEIQRTEQGDSAMYLCASTHPQAGEPYEQYFGPGTRLTVT.